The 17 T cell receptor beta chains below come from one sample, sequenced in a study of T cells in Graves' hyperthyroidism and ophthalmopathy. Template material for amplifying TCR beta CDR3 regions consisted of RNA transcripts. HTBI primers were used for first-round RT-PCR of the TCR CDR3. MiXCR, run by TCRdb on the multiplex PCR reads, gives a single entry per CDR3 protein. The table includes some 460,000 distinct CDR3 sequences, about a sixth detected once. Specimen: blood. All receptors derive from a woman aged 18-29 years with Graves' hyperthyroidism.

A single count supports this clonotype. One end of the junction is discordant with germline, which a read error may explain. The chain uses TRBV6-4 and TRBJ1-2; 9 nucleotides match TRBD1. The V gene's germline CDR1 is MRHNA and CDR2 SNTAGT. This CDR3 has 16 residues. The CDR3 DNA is TGTGCCAGCAGTTACTCAAGGGACAGGGCCAACTATGGCTACACCTTC. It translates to CASSYSRDRANYGYTF.

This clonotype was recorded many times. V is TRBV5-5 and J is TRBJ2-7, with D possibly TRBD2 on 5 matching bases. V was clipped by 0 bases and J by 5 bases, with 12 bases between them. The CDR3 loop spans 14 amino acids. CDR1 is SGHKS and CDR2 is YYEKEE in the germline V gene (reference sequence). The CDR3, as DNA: TGTGCCAGCAGCTTGGTTCCGGGGATGAACGAGCAGTACTTC. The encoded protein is CASSLVPGMNEQYF. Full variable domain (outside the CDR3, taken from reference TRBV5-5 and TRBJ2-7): DAGVTQSPTHLIKTRGQQVTLRCSPISGHKSVSWYQQVLGQGPQFIFQYYEKEERGRGNFPDRFSARQFPNYSSELNVNALLLGDSALYLCASSLVPGMNEQYFGPGTRLTVT.

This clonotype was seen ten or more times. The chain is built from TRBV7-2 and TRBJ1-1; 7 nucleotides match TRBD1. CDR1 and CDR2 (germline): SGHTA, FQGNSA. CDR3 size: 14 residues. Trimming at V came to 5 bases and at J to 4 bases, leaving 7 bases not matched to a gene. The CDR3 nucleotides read TGTGCCAGCAGCGCGACAGGGTCCTCCACTGAAGCTTTCTTT. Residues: CASSATGSSTEAFF.

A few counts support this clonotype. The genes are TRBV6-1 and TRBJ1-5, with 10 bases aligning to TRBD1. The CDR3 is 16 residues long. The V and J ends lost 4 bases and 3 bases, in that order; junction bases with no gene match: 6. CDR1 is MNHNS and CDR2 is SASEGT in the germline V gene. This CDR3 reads CASSATGQGINQPQHF. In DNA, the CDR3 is TGTGCCAGCAGTGCCACGGGACAGGGGATCAATCAGCCCCAGCATTTT.

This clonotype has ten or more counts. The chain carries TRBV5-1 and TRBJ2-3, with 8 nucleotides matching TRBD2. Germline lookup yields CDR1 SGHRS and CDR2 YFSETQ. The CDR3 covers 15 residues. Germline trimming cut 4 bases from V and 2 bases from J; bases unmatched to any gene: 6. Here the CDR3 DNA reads TGCGCCAGCAGCACCGGGGGGGCACCCACAGATACGCAGTATTTT. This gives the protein CASSTGGAPTDTQYF.

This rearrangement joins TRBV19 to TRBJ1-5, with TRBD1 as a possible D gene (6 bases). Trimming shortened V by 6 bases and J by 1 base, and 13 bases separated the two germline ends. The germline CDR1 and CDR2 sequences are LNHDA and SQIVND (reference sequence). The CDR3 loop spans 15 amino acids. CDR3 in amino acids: CASRSTGYSNQPQHF. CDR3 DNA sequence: TGTGCCAGTAGAAGTACAGGGTACAGCAATCAGCCCCAGCATTTT.

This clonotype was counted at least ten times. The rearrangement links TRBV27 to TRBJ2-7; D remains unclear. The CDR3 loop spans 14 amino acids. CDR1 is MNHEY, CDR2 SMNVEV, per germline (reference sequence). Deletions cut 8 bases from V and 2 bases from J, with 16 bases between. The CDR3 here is CASAPPGRAYEQYF. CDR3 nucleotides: TGTGCCAGCGCCCCCCCCGGAAGAGCCTACGAGCAGTACTTC.

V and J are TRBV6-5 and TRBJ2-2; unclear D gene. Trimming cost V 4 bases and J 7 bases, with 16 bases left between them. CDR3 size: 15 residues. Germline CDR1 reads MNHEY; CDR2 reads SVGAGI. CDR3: CASSLWAAAFGELFF. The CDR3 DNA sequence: TGTGCCAGCAGTTTGTGGGCCGCGGCCTTCGGGGAGCTGTTTTTT.

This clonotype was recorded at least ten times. The CDR3 sequence: CASSWQKGLADEQYF. CDR3 in DNA: TGTGCCAGCAGTTGGCAGAAGGGACTAGCCGACGAGCAGTACTTC. The chain has TRBV12-3 or TRBV12-4 and TRBJ2-7, with 9 bases matching TRBD2. This CDR3 is built from 15 residues. Losses at the gene ends were 4 bases for V and 5 bases for J; bases not matched to a gene: 9.

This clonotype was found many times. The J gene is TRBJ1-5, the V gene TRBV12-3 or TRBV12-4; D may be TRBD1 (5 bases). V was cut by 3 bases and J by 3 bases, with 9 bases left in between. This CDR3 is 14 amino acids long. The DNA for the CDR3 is TGTGCCAGCAGTTTTCAGGGAATCAATCAGCCCCAGCATTTT. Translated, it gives CASSFQGINQPQHF.

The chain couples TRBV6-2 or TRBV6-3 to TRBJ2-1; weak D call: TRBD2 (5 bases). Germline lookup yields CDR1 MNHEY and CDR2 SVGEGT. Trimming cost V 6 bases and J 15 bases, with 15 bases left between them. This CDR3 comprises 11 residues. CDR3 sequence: CASSPSFFRFF. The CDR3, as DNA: TGTGCCAGCAGCCCTAGCTTTTTTCGGTTCTTC.

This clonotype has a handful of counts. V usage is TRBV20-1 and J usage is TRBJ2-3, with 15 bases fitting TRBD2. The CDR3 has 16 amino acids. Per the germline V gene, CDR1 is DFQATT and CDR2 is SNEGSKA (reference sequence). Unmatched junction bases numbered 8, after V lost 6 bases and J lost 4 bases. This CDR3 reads CSAEPGLAGGADTQYF. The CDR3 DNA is TGCAGTGCCGAACCGGGACTAGCGGGGGGCGCAGATACGCAGTATTTT.

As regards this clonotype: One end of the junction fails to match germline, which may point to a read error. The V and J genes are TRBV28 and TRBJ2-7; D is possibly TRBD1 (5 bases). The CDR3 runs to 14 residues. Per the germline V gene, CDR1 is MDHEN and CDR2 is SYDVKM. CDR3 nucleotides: TGTGCCAGCAGTTTGTGGCAGGGTAATAACGAGCGGTACTTC. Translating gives CASSLWQGNNERYF.

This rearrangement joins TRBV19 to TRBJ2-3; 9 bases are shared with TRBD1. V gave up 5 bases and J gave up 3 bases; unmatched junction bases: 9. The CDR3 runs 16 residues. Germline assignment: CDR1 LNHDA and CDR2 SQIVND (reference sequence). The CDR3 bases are TGTGCCAGTAGTGCAACGAGACAGGGGGTTACAGATACGCAGTATTTT. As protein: CASSATRQGVTDTQYF.

CDR3 region: CASSPDRVAGYTF. DNA of the CDR3: TGTGCCAGCAGTCCTGACAGGGTAGCTGGCTACACCTTC. This chain joins TRBV12-3 or TRBV12-4 and TRBJ1-2, with 7 bases aligning to TRBD1. The CDR3 length is 13 residues. Unmatched junction bases numbered 7, after V lost 5 bases and J lost 7 bases.

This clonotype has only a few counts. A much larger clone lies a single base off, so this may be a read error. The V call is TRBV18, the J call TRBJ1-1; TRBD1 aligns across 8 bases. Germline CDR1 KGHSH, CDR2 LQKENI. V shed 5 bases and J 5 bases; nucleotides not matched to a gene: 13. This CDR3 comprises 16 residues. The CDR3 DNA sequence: TGTGCCAGCTCATCAGGGCGGACAGGGTTGTTTACTGAAGCTTTCTTT. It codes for CASSSGRTGLFTEAFF.

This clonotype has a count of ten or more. CDR3 coding DNA: TGTGCCAGCAGCCACGGGGGTATTATGGCTTTCTTT. This sequence encodes CASSHGGIMAFF. This chain uses TRBV3-1 with TRBJ1-1, with TRBD1 as a possible D gene (5 bases). The CDR3 runs 12 residues. Trimming took off 3 bases at V and 11 bases at J, with 13 bases between the two ends. The germline gives CDR1 LGHDT, CDR2 YNNKEL (reference sequence). The full variable domain, completed using reference TRBV3-1 and TRBJ1-1, is DTAVSQTPKYLVTQMGNDKSIKCEQNLGHDTMYWYKQDSKKFLKIMFSYNNKELIINETVPNRFSPKSPDKAHLNLHINSLELGDSAVYFCASSHGGIMAFFGQGTRLTVV.